This TCR beta chain was sequenced for a study of T cell clusters in autoimmune cytopenias. Findings and limits, study-wide: Primary autoimmune cytopenia patients seemingly lacked the physiological T cell clusters found in healthy donors.

TRB was amplified from roughly 250 ng of peripheral blood genomic DNA per sample. The CDR3 is 16 residues long. Germline V gives CDR1 LNHNV, CDR2 YYDKDF (reference sequence). Judged by frequency, this clonotype is medium-sized. Its antigen is as yet unknown. TRB was amplified by touch-down multiplex PCR, primer pools A and B combined. From the multiplex PCR reads, TCRdb lists one entry per CDR3 protein and no DNA. Recorded for this sample: approximately 5,300 distinct CDR3 sequences. The data also belong to a second study, concerning T cell repertoires in aging, cancer and after chemotherapy. That study adds: Over several months to years, re-sampled healthy donor repertoires clearly shared clones. Median generation probability rose over the chemotherapy interval in each cancer cohort, suggesting rebound thymic output. The repertoire data cannot show anything about immunological memory following chemotherapy.

The V and J genes are TRBV15 and TRBJ1-6; as DNA is missing, the TRBD1 call by TCRdb cannot be tested. The sequence derives from a human donor in good health. The material sequenced was peripheral blood. This chain's CDR3 is CATSIQAGTPDSPLHF.